The T cell receptor beta chain under discussion was sequenced for a study of blood T cell repertoires in COVID-19 (dated by TCRdb to the early 2020s). A note on the overall study: Samples covering the acute and convalescent phases of COVID-19 were provided by collaborators in the United States, Italy and Spain. The repertoires were released in a freely available public database intended as a resource for research on the immune response to SARS-CoV-2. Where HLA class I and class II types were available, the types were taken from metadata supplied by the sample provider, not from assay-based typing. Samples came from the ongoing ImmuneRACE study (first 160 participants) plus 1,254 subjects from 6 global collaborators. Sample metadata almost always included a de-identified subject ID, COVID-19 status, age in years and sex. Subjects who had been exposed to COVID-19, were actively infected with it, or had recovered from it provided the deeply sampled blood TCRbeta repertoires that made up the dataset. The prospective study material was composed of cDNA or gDNA derived from T cells, B-cell-depleted T cells, or PBMCs.

The immunoSEQ Assay, a bias-controlled multiplex PCR, was used to amplify TCRbeta CDR3 regions from genomic DNA. The original methods were these. Nucleated cell counts per sample were estimated from amplification of reference gene primers within the assay. Sequence reads were collapsed and filtered to measure the absolute abundance of every unique TCRbeta CDR3 rearrangement. For each sample, productive Simpson clonality was calculated as the square root of Simpson's diversity index across productive rearrangements. Here the immuneACCESS table is served through TCRdb, limited to in-frame sequences with V and J called. Missing clones are a known gap in these copies; in checked studies unresolved V genes cover under half, and the rest lacks a known reason. That table gives V, J and clone size, and the DNA gave D and trimming. Across this sample there are more than 200,000 clones, with 87% seen only once. Together, the top ten hold around 3% of the sample.

Here is what the overall study found, with its caveats: The quantity of clinical and demographic metadata differed by source and by participant and was supplied without curation.

From a lookup of the germline V gene, CDR1 and CDR2 are MNHEY and SVGAGI. The V and J ends are trimmed by 5 bases and 4 bases, leaving 6 bases between them. Counted from cysteine to phenylalanine, this CDR3 has 12 amino acids. Only the CDR3 portion is preserved as DNA: 36 bases, with reading frame beginning at the first base. The collaborating institutions used their own protocols to collect whole blood in K2EDTA tubes. Collaborator samples were shipped for TCRbeta analysis as frozen whole blood, isolated PBMCs, or DNA extracted from either sample type. For this clone: Its specific antigen is unknown. Base qualities are missing; no much larger clone stands one base away.

The rearrangement combines TRBV6-5 with TRBJ1-5, with no reliable assignment of the D segment. The source material was peripheral blood. The sequence was collected from a man aged 18 to 30 with active or convalescent COVID-19. The sequence in DNA is TGTGCCAGCAGTCCCACAAATCAGCCCCAGCATTTT. Its translation is CASSPTNQPQHF.